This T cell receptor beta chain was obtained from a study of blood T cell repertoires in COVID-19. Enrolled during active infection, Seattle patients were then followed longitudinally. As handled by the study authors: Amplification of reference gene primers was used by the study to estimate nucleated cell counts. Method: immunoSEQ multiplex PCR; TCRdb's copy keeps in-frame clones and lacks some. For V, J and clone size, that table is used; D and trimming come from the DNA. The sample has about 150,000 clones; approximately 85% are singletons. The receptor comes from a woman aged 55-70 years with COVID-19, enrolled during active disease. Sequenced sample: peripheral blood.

CDR3 sequence: CASTPGGFYEQYF. As DNA, the CDR3 is TGTGCCAGCACCCCGGGGGGGTTCTACGAGCAGTACTTC. The chain employs TRBV12-3 or TRBV12-4 and TRBJ2-7; 8 positions agree with TRBD2. This CDR3 spans 13 amino acids. The J segment lost 3 bases and the V segment lost 7 bases, leaving 5 bases of the junction unmatched.